A single sample is the source of the 27 T cell receptor beta chains below, sequenced in a study of T cell repertoires in ileal Crohn's disease. Repertoires were generated with immunoSEQ multiplex PCR, while TCRdb's copy carries only in-frame clones and drops some. Among about 62,000 clones listed, approximately 88% were seen once. Time point: neoterminal ileum biopsy at postoperative endoscopy, about 6 months after surgery. Sequences were obtained from ileal tissue. These TCRs come from an adult with Crohn's disease.

This chain joins TRBV19 and TRBJ1-6, with unresolved D. The CDR3 covers 16 residues. Germline values: CDR1 LNHDA, CDR2 SQIVND (reference sequence). Between the trimmed V and J ends, which lost 3 bases and 6 bases, there was a span of 15 bases. The CDR3 reads CASSILRDSGNSPLHF. The CDR3 nucleotides read TGTGCCAGTAGTATCTTGAGGGATTCGGGTAATTCACCCCTCCACTTT. The whole variable domain, filled in from reference TRBV19 and TRBJ1-6, reads DGGITQSPKYLFRKEGQNVTLSCEQNLNHDAMYWYRQDPGQGLRLIYYSQIVNDFQKGDIAEGYSVSREKKESFPLTVTSAQKNPTAFYLCASSILRDSGNSPLHFGNGTRLTVT.

The V call is TRBV28, the J call TRBJ2-3; 10 nucleotides agree with TRBD2. J was trimmed by 2 bases and V by 6 bases; bases with no gene match: 8. This CDR3 region has 16 residues. Per the germline V gene, CDR1 is MDHEN and CDR2 is SYDVKM. CDR3 sequence: CASRGASGGYTDTQYF. CDR3 DNA: TGTGCCAGCAGGGGCGCTAGCGGGGGATACACAGATACGCAGTATTTT.

V is TRBV5-8 and J is TRBJ2-5; 8 nucleotides line up with TRBD1. After removal of 6 bases from V and 3 bases from J, the junction contained 13 bases not matched to a gene. This CDR3 spans 16 amino acids. Germline V gene lookup returns CDR1 SGHTS and CDR2 YDEGEE. The CDR3 sequence: CASNFPAGGSEETQYF. CDR3 in DNA: TGTGCCAGCAACTTTCCCGCAGGGGGCTCAGAAGAGACCCAGTACTTC.

V gene TRBV5-4 combines with J gene TRBJ2-7; TRBD1 might be the D (6 bases). The CDR3 spans 15 residues. With 0 bases removed from V and 0 bases from J, the gap between germline ends came to 10 bases. Germline assignment: CDR1 SGHNT and CDR2 YYREEE (reference sequence). CDR3 DNA: TGTGCCAGCAGCTTGGATCAGGGGAGCTCCTACGAGCAGTACTTC. Its protein product is CASSLDQGSSYEQYF. The full variable domain, its missing parts supplied by reference TRBV5-4 and TRBJ2-7, is ETGVTQSPTHLIKTRGQQVTLRCSSQSGHNTVSWYQQALGQGPQFIFQYYREEENGRGNFPPRFSGLQFPNYSSELNVNALELDDSALYLCASSLDQGSSYEQYFGPGTRLTVT.

The chain is built from TRBV28 and TRBJ2-5, with D possibly being TRBD1 (6 bases). Trimming cost V 2 bases and J 5 bases, with 6 bases left between them. The germline CDR1 and CDR2 sequences are MDHEN and SYDVKM. The CDR3 sequence is 12 residues long. The CDR3 DNA sequence: TGTGCCAGCAGTTTACAGGGGGAGACCCAGTACTTC. Encoded protein: CASSLQGETQYF.

The chain carries TRBV7-6 and TRBJ1-1, with D perhaps TRBD1 (6 bases). From germline, CDR1 is SGHVS and CDR2 FNYEAQ. CDR3 length: 16 residues. Trimming left V 1 base short and J 1 base short, with 13 bases between. In DNA, the CDR3 is TGTGCCAGCAGCTTAGATAGGGGGGGACAGAACACTGAAGCTTTCTTT. This codes for CASSLDRGGQNTEAFF.

The chain combines TRBV29-1 with TRBJ2-5; D may be TRBD1 (6 bases). The CDR3 is 11 residues long. Germline V gene data show CDR1 as SQVTM and CDR2 as ANQGSEA. For the CDR3, the DNA is TGCAGTGGACAGCACCAAGAGACCCAGTACTTC. Amino acids: CSGQHQETQYF.

The J gene is TRBJ2-3, the V gene TRBV29-1; D may be TRBD1 (6 bases). This CDR3 has 15 amino acids. The germline V gene encodes CDR1 SQVTM and CDR2 ANQGSEA. V dropped 5 bases and J dropped 0 bases, with 15 bases sitting between them. CDR3 in amino acids: CSVQYRAFSTDTQYF. DNA for the CDR3: TGCAGCGTTCAGTACAGGGCGTTTAGCACAGATACGCAGTATTTT.

The rearrangement uses TRBV5-4 and TRBJ2-7; possibly TRBD2 for D (5 bases). Looked up from germline, CDR1 is SGHNT and CDR2 is YYREEE (reference sequence). Trimming pared 3 bases from V and 7 bases from J, leaving 14 bases between. CDR3 length: 13 residues. The CDR3: CASSSRSTGEQYV. CDR3 DNA sequence: TGTGCCAGCAGCTCCCGGTCGACGGGGGAGCAGTACGTC.

The chain has TRBV15 and TRBJ2-3; a weak D match, TRBD1 (6 bases). Per germline, CDR1 LNHNV and CDR2 YYDKDF (reference sequence). V lost 1 base, J lost 6 bases, and 14 bases lay in between. The CDR3 has 15 residues. The DNA for the CDR3 is TGTGCCACCAGCAGAGTCTTAGCAACAGGGGATACGCAGTATTTT. It codes for CATSRVLATGDTQYF.

V and J are TRBV7-2 and TRBJ2-2, with a tentative D call TRBD1 (5 bases). Between the trimmed V and J ends, which lost 4 bases and 4 bases, there was a span of 10 bases. The CDR3 loop spans 14 amino acids. CDR1 and CDR2 from the germline V gene are SGHTA and FQGNSA. The CDR3 region is CASSSSRVTGELFF. The CDR3 nucleotides are TGTGCCAGCAGCTCCTCCAGGGTCACCGGGGAGCTGTTTTTT.

V is TRBV5-6 and J is TRBJ1-3, with D possibly being TRBD1 (6 bases). V was cut by 3 bases and J by 0 bases, with 10 bases left in between. Germline CDR1 is SGHDT and CDR2 is YYEEEE. CDR3 length: 15 amino acids. The CDR3 region is CASSYGQPSGNTIYF. CDR3 DNA sequence: TGTGCCAGCAGCTATGGACAGCCCTCTGGAAACACCATATATTTT. Variable domain in full (rest from reference TRBV5-6 and TRBJ1-3): DAGVTQSPTHLIKTRGQQVTLRCSPKSGHDTVSWYQQALGQGPQFIFQYYEEEERQRGNFPDRFSGHQFPNYSSELNVNALLLGDSALYLCASSYGQPSGNTIYFGEGSWLTVV.

The gene calls are TRBV30 and TRBJ1-1; D call uncertain. Germline assignment: CDR1 GTSNPN and CDR2 SVGIG (reference sequence). Trimming took off 2 bases at V and 4 bases at J, with 8 bases between the two ends. This CDR3 contains 12 residues. In nucleotides, the CDR3 is TGTGCCTGGAGTCTTGTTTCCACTGAAGCTTTCTTT. Encoded protein: CAWSLVSTEAFF.

This chain links TRBV9 with TRBJ2-1, with D maybe TRBD2 (5 bases). Trimming took off 4 bases at V and 3 bases at J, with 17 bases between the two ends. The CDR3 spans 16 residues. Germline loops: CDR1 SGDLS, CDR2 YYNGEE. The CDR3 protein is CASSSRDYMGYNEQFF. In DNA form, the CDR3 reads TGTGCCAGCAGCTCCCGAGACTACATGGGCTACAATGAGCAGTTCTTC.

This sequence joins TRBV9 and TRBJ2-1; D is possibly TRBD2 (6 bases). The CDR3 is 15 amino acids. CDR1 and CDR2 (germline): SGDLS, YYNGEE. The germline V and J ends were trimmed by 0 bases and 4 bases, with 11 bases remaining between them. The CDR3 spells CASSVVGGAYNEQFF. DNA of the CDR3: TGTGCCAGCAGCGTAGTGGGGGGTGCTTACAATGAGCAGTTCTTC.

This chain connects TRBV30 to TRBJ2-7; tentatively, D is TRBD1 (6 bases). This CDR3 contains 12 residues. V gave up 3 bases and J gave up 3 bases, with 9 bases separating them. Germline CDR1 GTSNPN, CDR2 SVGIG (reference sequence). DNA of the CDR3: TGTGCCTGGAGGCTAGGGGGCTACGAGCAGTACTTC. Encoded protein: CAWRLGGYEQYF.

The chain uses TRBV14 and TRBJ2-3; TRBD2 matches at 10 bases. The CDR3 has 19 residues. Germline V gene sequence: CDR1 SGHDN, CDR2 FVKESK. Unmatched junction bases numbered 15, after V lost 5 bases and J lost 1 base. DNA for the CDR3: TGTGCCAGCAGCGACTTTCCCAGCGGGGGGGCCTCTGGCACAGATACGCAGTATTTT. It codes for CASSDFPSGGASGTDTQYF. Complete variable domain (other parts from reference TRBV14 and TRBJ2-3): EAGVTQFPSHSVIEKGQTVTLRCDPISGHDNLYWYRRVMGKEIKFLLHFVKESKQDESGMPNNRFLAERTGGTYSTLKVQPAELEDSGVYFCASSDFPSGGASGTDTQYFGPGTRLTVL.

V usage is TRBV6-1 and J usage is TRBJ1-4; D might be TRBD1 (5 bases). The length of the CDR3 is 13 residues. Trimming left V 4 bases short and J 5 bases short, with 8 bases between. Germline V gene sequence: CDR1 MNHNS, CDR2 SASEGT. CDR3 sequence (DNA): TGTGCCAGCAGTGCTAGACAGAATGAAAAACTGTTTTTT. Translating gives CASSARQNEKLFF.

This clone was observed a single time. This rearrangement joins TRBV5-1 to TRBJ2-2; D is unclear. Trimming took off 2 bases at V and 4 bases at J, with 6 bases between the two ends. The CDR3 is 13 amino acids. CDR1 and CDR2 from the germline V gene are SGHRS and YFSETQ. The CDR3 here is CASSLTVTGELFF. The CDR3 DNA sequence: TGCGCCAGCAGCTTAACGGTCACCGGGGAGCTGTTTTTT.

The chain couples TRBV7-2 to TRBJ1-5, with no clear D. Germline CDR1 SGHTA, CDR2 FQGNSA. There are 13 residues in the CDR3. V lost 3 bases, J lost 6 bases, and 9 bases lay in between. In nucleotides, the CDR3 is TGTGCCAGCAGCTTTATACGGGGTCAGCCCCAGCATTTT. This sequence encodes CASSFIRGQPQHF.

This clone was counted once. V and J are TRBV11-2 and TRBJ2-7, with 9 positions matching TRBD2. Germline trimming cut 1 base from V and 4 bases from J; bases unmatched to any gene: 5. Germline CDR1 and CDR2: SGHAT and FQNNGV. The CDR3 covers 15 residues. CDR3 protein: CASSLVASGEYEQYF. In DNA, the CDR3 is TGTGCCAGCAGCTTAGTGGCTAGCGGGGAATACGAGCAGTACTTC. The variable domain in full, with the rest retrieved from reference TRBV11-2 and TRBJ2-7, is EAGVAQSPRYKIIEKRQSVAFWCNPISGHATLYWYQQILGQGPKLLIQFQNNGVVDDSQLPKDRFSAERLKGVDSTLKIQPAKLEDSAVYLCASSLVASGEYEQYFGPGTRLTVT.

The chain combines TRBV6-1 with TRBJ2-7; perhaps TRBD2 as D (6 bases). Per the germline V gene, CDR1 is MNHNS and CDR2 is SASEGT. This CDR3 spans 15 amino acids. V was shortened by 8 bases and J by 1 base, with 18 bases between the two germline ends. The CDR3 sequence: CASSNPGVVSYEQYF. The CDR3, as DNA: TGTGCCAGCTCCAACCCGGGAGTAGTATCCTACGAGCAGTACTTC.

The chain recombines TRBV10-3 with TRBJ1-2, with TRBD1 identical over 8 bases. The germline V gene encodes CDR1 ENHRY and CDR2 SYGVKD. V trimming: 7 bases; J trimming: 10 bases; junction bases outside the gene matches: 8. There are 12 residues in the CDR3. CDR3 bases: TGTGCCATCACCCGAAGGGGACAGGACTACACCTTC. Its translation: CAITRRGQDYTF.

The chain couples TRBV19 to TRBJ2-2, with D perhaps matching TRBD2 (7 bases). The CDR3 covers 15 residues. V was shortened by 8 bases and J by 7 bases, with 20 bases between the two germline ends. CDR1 and CDR2 from the germline V gene are LNHDA and SQIVND (reference sequence). CDR3 in amino acids: CASVRGQTGIGELFF. CDR3 in DNA: TGTGCCAGTGTGCGGGGGCAAACCGGGATCGGGGAGCTGTTTTTT.

The V call is TRBV6-1, the J call TRBJ1-2; 8 bases map to TRBD1. CDR3 length equals 12 residues. V shed 5 bases, J shed 7 bases, and the junction held 3 bases outside the gene matches. Per the germline V gene, CDR1 is MNHNS and CDR2 is SASEGT. The chain's CDR3 is CASSTGGTGYTF. DNA for the CDR3: TGTGCCAGCAGTACAGGGGGGACTGGCTACACCTTC.

This clone has a handful of counts. The genes are TRBV7-2 and TRBJ2-3; D is uncertain. V gave up 1 base and J gave up 5 bases, with 7 bases separating them. Germline loops: CDR1 SGHTA, CDR2 FQGNSA. There are 13 residues in the CDR3. The CDR3 spells CASSLDSGDTQYF. CDR3 bases: TGTGCCAGCAGCTTAGACTCAGGAGATACGCAGTATTTT.

The rearrangement joins TRBV7-2 to TRBJ2-7; TRBD2 matches at 8 bases. Germline loops: CDR1 SGHTA, CDR2 FQGNSA. Unmatched junction bases numbered 10, after V lost 5 bases and J lost 1 base. The CDR3 runs 16 residues. DNA of the CDR3: TGTGCCAGCAGCCCGAGGCGGGGGGACAAGTCCTACGAGCAGTACTTC. Translated, it gives CASSPRRGDKSYEQYF.